A selection of T cell receptor beta chains follows, all from one sample in a study of cytomegalovirus exposure and HLA in healthy donors. The method was immunoSEQ multiplex PCR; TCRdb's version includes in-frame clones alone and lacks a portion of them. The sample has tens of thousands of clones; roughly 75% are singletons. Sequencing was performed on PBMCs. These receptors came from a woman in her 40s in good health and CMV-seronegative. CDR3s include the opening cysteine and the closing phenylalanine or tryptophan. A D gene is named only where the DNA matches it firmly. Size is stated for part of the rows, as once, few or many counts, or as a class when the clone is expanded.

d_call clone_size j_call v_call cdr3_nt cdr3_aa
TRBD2 . TRBJ2-5 TRBV11-2 TGTGCCAGCAGCCCAGGACTAGCGGGAAGCCAAGAGACCCAGTACTTC CASSPGLAGSQETQYF
TRBD2 . TRBJ2-1 TRBV6-1 TGTGCCAGCAGCACCGGTGGTAGCGGGAGAGACGAGCAGTTCTTC CASSTGGSGRDEQFF
TRBD1 once TRBJ2-5 TRBV19 TGTGCCAGTAACAGGGGCCAGGGGGCCGGGGAGACCCAGTACTTC CASNRGQGAGETQYF
TRBD1 . TRBJ2-7 TRBV5-1 TGCGCCAGCAGCTTGGAGGGGGCGCTCGAGCAGTACTTC CASSLEGALEQYF
TRBD1 . TRBJ2-5 TRBV9 TGTGCCAGCAGCGTAGGACAGGGGATTTGGGAGACCCAGTACTTC CASSVGQGIWETQYF
TRBD1 . TRBJ1-4 TRBV5-6 TGTGCCAGCAGTTGGGACAGGGGGCGAGAAAAACTGTTTTTT CASSWDRGREKLFF
. . TRBJ2-2 TRBV6-1 TGTGCCAGCAATCCAGGTGCGAACACCGGGGAGCTGTTTTTT CASNPGANTGELFF
TRBD1 . TRBJ1-6 TRBV5-1 TGCGCCAGCAGCCCGACAGGGTTGAATTCACCCCTCCACTTC CASSPTGLNSPLHF
TRBD2 . TRBJ2-1 TRBV5-1 TGCGCCAGCAGCGCTACGCCCGTAGGGACTAGCGGCTCCAATGAGCAGTTCTTC CASSATPVGTSGSNEQFF
TRBD1 . TRBJ2-6 TRBV5-1 TGCGCCAGCAGCTTGGCCGGGACAGGGGTCGGGGCCAACGTCCTGACTTTC CASSLAGTGVGANVLTF
TRBD1 . TRBJ2-7 TRBV7-6 TGTGCCAGCAGCTTAGGGACAGGCCCTTCCTACGAGCAGTACTTC CASSLGTGPSYEQYF
TRBD1 few TRBJ1-5 TRBV27 TGTGCCAGCAGCTCACAGGGGGACGGTCAGCCCCAGCATTTT CASSSQGDGQPQHF
. . TRBJ1-6 TRBV2 TGTGCCAGCATGAGCTCTTATAATTCACCCCTCCACTTT CASMSSYNSPLHF
TRBD1 . TRBJ2-3 TRBV2 TGTGCCAGCAGGGTTTGGGACAGGGGCCACCCCCTGATGGATACGCAGTATTTT CASRVWDRGHPLMDTQYF
. few TRBJ2-5 TRBV6-1 TGTGCCAGCAGTGAAGAAGCAGGGTCCCAAGAGACCCAGTACTTC CASSEEAGSQETQYF
. . TRBJ1-2 TRBV30 TGTGCCTGGAGTGGACCGGGTCTCGGAGAGGATGGCTACACCTTC CAWSGPGLGEDGYTF
. . TRBJ1-1 TRBV5-1 TGCGCCAGCAGCTTGACGGGAAAAGGAGGGACTGGGGCTTTCTTT CASSLTGKGGTGAFF
. . TRBJ1-6 TRBV27 TGTGCCAGCAGTTATAGGGCAGGGTTTATAACCTATAATTCACCCCTCCACTTT CASSYRAGFITYNSPLHF
TRBD1 . TRBJ2-7 TRBV27 TGTGCCAGCAGTTTTCAGGGGGCAGAAGAGCAGTACTTC CASSFQGAEEQYF
TRBD2 few TRBJ2-5 TRBV7-8 TGTGCCAGCAGCTTAGACGGGACTAGTAAAGAGACCCAGTACTTC CASSLDGTSKETQYF
. . TRBJ1-5 TRBV4-3 TGCGCCAGCAGCCAAGATGGACAGAATAGCAATCAGCCCCAGCATTTT CASSQDGQNSNQPQHF
TRBD1 once TRBJ2-1 TRBV4-3 TGCGCCAGCAGCCAGGGACAGTCGTTACCCCTGAATGAGCAGTTCTTC CASSQGQSLPLNEQFF
TRBD1 . TRBJ2-1 TRBV27 TGTGCCAGCAGTTTAAGAAGTGCGGGACAGGTTATGGGATATGAGCAGTTCTTC CASSLRSAGQVMGYEQFF
. . TRBJ2-1 TRBV6-6 TGTGCCAGCAGTTACTCTTTGAGGGGCAGGGGGGATGAGCAGTTCTTC CASSYSLRGRGDEQFF
. . TRBJ1-1 TRBV19 TGTGCCAGTAGTAAACAGGAGTCGAACACTGAAGCTTTCTTT CASSKQESNTEAFF
. . TRBJ2-7 TRBV15 TGTGCCACCAGCAGAGGGGCGGGTGGAGGCTACGAGCAGTACTTC CATSRGAGGGYEQYF
TRBD1 once TRBJ1-2 TRBV5-4 TGTGCCAGCAGCTTATGGGACAGGGGAGGTGGCTACACCTTC CASSLWDRGGGYTF
TRBD1 . TRBJ1-5 TRBV2 TGTGCCAGCAGCGGGACAGGGGTGATAGGCAATCAGCCCCAGCATTTT CASSGTGVIGNQPQHF
. . TRBJ2-1 TRBV2 TGTGCCAGCAGTGATAAAGTAGGGGCCGGACTATACAATGAGCAGTTCTTC CASSDKVGAGLYNEQFF
. . TRBJ2-5 TRBV2 TGTGCCAGCAGTGAATTTGGGGCAGTGAAAGAGACCCAGTACTTC CASSEFGAVKETQYF